The 23 T cell receptor beta chains presented below share a single source sample, sequenced in a study of cytomegalovirus exposure and HLA in healthy donors. The PCR used 60 Vbeta and 13 Jbeta primers. The repertoire was sequenced with immunoSEQ multiplex PCR; TCRdb's copy has only in-frame clones and lacks some. The sample holds about 150,000 clones, approximately 71% seen once. Sequenced material: PBMCs. Every receptor here comes from a man younger than 35 in good health and CMV-seropositive.

This chain joins TRBV28 and TRBJ2-3; TRBD2 aligns across 8 bases. Germline V gives CDR1 MDHEN, CDR2 SYDVKM. The trim removed 4 bases at V and 4 bases at J, leaving 10 bases unmatched. The CDR3 has 16 residues. CDR3 DNA sequence: TGTGCCAGCAGTTCTTCCTTAGCGGGATGGGCAGATACGCAGTATTTT. Amino acids: CASSSSLAGWADTQYF.

This chain uses TRBV18 with TRBJ1-2; 8 bases align to TRBD1. V gave up 5 bases and J gave up 4 bases; unmatched junction bases: 3. The CDR3 extends over 13 amino acids. Germline CDR1 is KGHSH and CDR2 is LQKENI. CDR3 sequence: CASSEGTGYGYTF. As DNA, the CDR3 is TGTGCCAGCTCAGAGGGGACAGGCTATGGCTACACCTTC. Complete variable domain (other parts from reference TRBV18 and TRBJ1-2): NAGVMQNPRHLVRRRGQEARLRCSPMKGHSHVYWYRQLPEEGLKFMVYLQKENIIDESGMPKERFSAEFPKEGPSILRIQQVVRGDSAAYFCASSEGTGYGYTFGSGTRLTVV.

This chain joins TRBV7-9 and TRBJ2-1; D is possibly TRBD2 (5 bases). The CDR3 has 15 residues. Germline CDR1 is SEHNR and CDR2 is FQNEAQ (reference sequence). V was trimmed by 3 bases and J by 2 bases, leaving 11 bases between them. The CDR3 DNA reads TGTGCCAGCAGCTTGACCGGGGAAGCCTACAATGAGCAGTTCTTC. It yields the protein CASSLTGEAYNEQFF. Full variable domain (missing parts from reference TRBV7-9 and TRBJ2-1): DTGVSQNPRHKITKRGQNVTFRCDPISEHNRLYWYRQTLGQGPEFLTYFQNEAQLEKSRLLSDRFSAERPKGSFSTLEIQRTEQGDSAMYLCASSLTGEAYNEQFFGPGTRLTVL.

This clone showed up just a few times. The chain combines TRBV4-2 with TRBJ2-1, with D tentatively TRBD2 (7 bases). Germline CDR1 reads LGHNA; CDR2 reads YNFKEQ. The CDR3 length is 16 residues. Trimming left V 4 bases short and J 3 bases short, with 16 bases between. CDR3 nucleotides: TGTGCCAGCAGCCCGAAAGGGGGGGAGGGCTACAATGAGCAGTTCTTC. Protein sequence: CASSPKGGEGYNEQFF.

The chain uses TRBV19 and TRBJ2-4, with D possibly being TRBD2 (6 bases). CDR3 length equals 14 residues. Trimming stripped 8 bases from V and 1 base from J, with 12 bases between. Germline CDR1 and CDR2: LNHDA and SQIVND (reference sequence). The CDR3 DNA reads as TGTGCCAGTTCAGCGGAGGGGGCCAAAAACATTCAGTACTTC. This codes for CASSAEGAKNIQYF.

The chain is built from TRBV7-9 and TRBJ1-5; TRBD1 agrees at 8 bases. The junction had 16 bases not matched to a gene; V was cut back by 5 bases and J by 4 bases. This CDR3 has 18 amino acids. Germline V gene sequence: CDR1 SEHNR, CDR2 FQNEAQ (reference sequence). CDR3 in DNA: TGTGCCAGCAGCCCCCCGGGAGCGGACAGGGTAAGTAATCAGCCCCAGCATTTT. Translated: CASSPPGADRVSNQPQHF.

V is TRBV6-5 and J is TRBJ1-5, with 8 bases identical to TRBD1. Germline V gene lookup returns CDR1 MNHEY and CDR2 SVGAGI. Trimming removed 5 bases from V and 11 bases from J; junction bases left unmatched: 11. The CDR3 loop spans 14 amino acids. The CDR3 DNA reads TGTGCCAGCAGTAAAGACAGGGGAACCAGGGCCCAGCATTTT. Translating it yields CASSKDRGTRAQHF.

The V call is TRBV27, the J call TRBJ1-1, with 8 bases fitting TRBD1. Trimming removed 5 bases from V and 7 bases from J; junction bases left unmatched: 6. The CDR3 runs to 13 residues. Germline V gene lookup returns CDR1 MNHEY and CDR2 SMNVEV (reference sequence). In DNA form, the CDR3 reads TGTGCCAGCAGTCGTCGACAGGGGCTTGAAGCTTTCTTT. It is translated as CASSRRQGLEAFF.

This clone was picked up one time. The CDR3, as DNA: TGCGCCAGCAGCTCCTATGGACTAGGCGGGAGGGCAAACACCGGGGAGCTGTTTTTT. It yields the protein CASSSYGLGGRANTGELFF. The chain has TRBV5-1 and TRBJ2-2, with TRBD2 matching 9 bases. Trimming at V came to 3 bases and at J to 2 bases, leaving 14 bases not matched to a gene. Per germline, CDR1 SGHRS and CDR2 YFSETQ. CDR3 size: 19 residues.

The chain combines TRBV19 with TRBJ1-5, with 7 bases matching TRBD1. Trimming at V came to 5 bases and at J to 3 bases, leaving 16 bases not matched to a gene. CDR3 length: 18 residues. From germline, CDR1 is LNHDA and CDR2 SQIVND (reference sequence). DNA for the CDR3: TGTGCCAGTAGTCCTTCGATAAGGGGGCGTATTTACAATCAGCCCCAGCATTTT. Protein sequence: CASSPSIRGRIYNQPQHF.

This clone was seen a few times. One end of the junction is discordant with germline, which a read error may explain. The genes are TRBV5-6 and TRBJ1-2; 9 bases align to TRBD1. Germline CDR1 and CDR2: SGHDT and YYEEEE. The CDR3 has 14 residues. The CDR3 nucleotides read TGTGCCAGCAGCTTTCCCGGGACAGGGCTTGGCTACCCCTTC. It is translated as CASSFPGTGLGYPF.

The DNA of the CDR3 is TGTGCCAGCAGTGACCCCAGTGGGACAGGGTCCTACAATGAGCAGTTCTTC. It specifies CASSDPSGTGSYNEQFF. The gene calls are TRBV2 and TRBJ2-1; 9 bases are shared with TRBD1. The germline gives CDR1 SNHLY, CDR2 FYNNEI. This CDR3 has 17 residues. V lost 3 bases to trimming and J lost 1 base; unmatched junction nucleotides: 7.

The J gene is TRBJ2-7, the V gene TRBV10-3; 8 nucleotides line up with TRBD2. The germline V gene encodes CDR1 ENHRY and CDR2 SYGVKD. Unmatched junction bases numbered 0, after V lost 2 bases and J lost 6 bases. CDR3 length: 12 residues. As DNA, the CDR3 is TGTGCCATCAGTGAGAGCGGGAGCGAGCAGTACTTC. Protein product: CAISESGSEQYF.

This chain uses TRBV5-6 with TRBJ2-5, with a possible D match to TRBD2 (5 bases). The J call may be faulty, since TRBJ2-7 better matches the DNA end. Germline CDR1 is SGHDT and CDR2 is YYEEEE. The CDR3 is made up of 14 amino acids. The CDR3 here is CASSLRTGTYEQYF. CDR3 in DNA: TGTGCCAGCAGCCTTCGGACGGGAACCTACGAGCAGTACTTC.

V and J are TRBV5-1 and TRBJ1-4, with a possible D match to TRBD1 (5 bases). Germline V lookup: CDR1 SGHRS, CDR2 YFSETQ. Deletions cut 6 bases from V and 2 bases from J, with 11 bases between. This CDR3 comprises 14 residues. The chain's CDR3 is CASMKGSTNEKLFF. In DNA, the CDR3 is TGCGCCAGCATGAAGGGGTCTACTAATGAAAAACTGTTTTTT.

A note on this clone: This sample includes further DNA sequences coding for the same CDR3. This sequence joins TRBV7-2 and TRBJ1-1; weak D call: TRBD1 (6 bases). Germline CDR1 and CDR2: SGHTA and FQGNSA. The V gene lost 5 bases and the J gene lost 3 bases, with 19 bases spanning the gap. CDR3 size: 16 residues. DNA of the CDR3: TGTGCCAGCAGCCTAACAAGGCAGGGGCGCGACACTGAAGCTTTCTTT. Protein sequence: CASSLTRQGRDTEAFF.

This chain joins TRBV2 and TRBJ2-3; TRBD2 aligns across 7 bases. CDR1 is SNHLY and CDR2 is FYNNEI in the germline V gene. The length of the CDR3 is 16 residues. V gave up 4 bases and J gave up 2 bases; unmatched junction bases: 9. CDR3 sequence reads: CASSGGGRRNTDTQYF. CDR3 sequence (DNA): TGTGCCAGCAGTGGGGGGGGGAGACGGAACACAGATACGCAGTATTTT.

This clone was seen a handful of times. V and J are TRBV6-1 and TRBJ2-7; TRBD1 might be the D (5 bases). The CDR3 contains 16 residues. Trimming stripped 6 bases from V and 2 bases from J, with 20 bases between. The germline V gene has CDR1 MNHNS and CDR2 SASEGT. The CDR3 loop reads CASSERSGLIPYEQYF. In DNA, the CDR3 is TGTGCCAGCAGCGAAAGGTCAGGGCTTATCCCCTACGAGCAGTACTTC.

This chain links TRBV28 with TRBJ1-1, with a tentative D call TRBD1 (6 bases). The CDR3 spans 17 residues. Between the trimmed V and J ends, which lost 6 bases and 4 bases, there was a span of 24 bases. From germline, CDR1 is MDHEN and CDR2 SYDVKM. CDR3 in DNA: TGTGCCAGCAGCCCTGGGGAATACAGGGCATGGGCCACTGAAGCTTTCTTT. Protein: CASSPGEYRAWATEAFF.

The V and J genes are TRBV11-2 and TRBJ1-1, with unresolved D. This CDR3 spans 15 amino acids. CDR1 SGHAT and CDR2 FQNNGV come from the germline V gene. With 1 base removed from V and 1 base from J, the gap between germline ends came to 10 bases. CDR3 sequence: CASSLAGPGNTEAFF. CDR3 bases: TGTGCCAGCAGCTTAGCCGGTCCAGGGAACACTGAAGCTTTCTTT.

The gene calls are TRBV9 and TRBJ1-3; 7 bases are shared with TRBD1. The CDR3 has 13 amino acids. CDR1 SGDLS and CDR2 YYNGEE come from the germline V gene. V shed 3 bases, J shed 7 bases, and the junction held 4 bases outside the gene matches. The CDR3 region has the DNA TGTGCCAGCAGCGAGGGGGCTTGGAACACCATATATTTT. Protein: CASSEGAWNTIYF.

Concerning this clone itself: Other DNA variants within this sample encode the same CDR3. This rearrangement joins TRBV6-5 to TRBJ1-1; 8 nucleotides align to TRBD1. CDR1 is MNHEY and CDR2 is SVGAGI in the germline V gene. V trimming: 4 bases; J trimming: 2 bases; junction bases outside the gene matches: 9. The CDR3 consists of 16 residues. The CDR3 DNA reads TGTGCCAGCAGTTCCTACTTGACAGGGGTTAACACTGAAGCTTTCTTT. Translating gives CASSSYLTGVNTEAFF.

This chain connects TRBV2 to TRBJ1-2; TRBD1 matches at 9 bases. Germline V gives CDR1 SNHLY, CDR2 FYNNEI. The V and J ends lost 10 bases and 5 bases, in that order; junction bases with no gene match: 8. The length of the CDR3 is 13 residues. The CDR3 DNA follows: TGTGCCAACGGGGACAGGGATTCTTATGGCTACACCTTC. The encoded protein is CANGDRDSYGYTF.